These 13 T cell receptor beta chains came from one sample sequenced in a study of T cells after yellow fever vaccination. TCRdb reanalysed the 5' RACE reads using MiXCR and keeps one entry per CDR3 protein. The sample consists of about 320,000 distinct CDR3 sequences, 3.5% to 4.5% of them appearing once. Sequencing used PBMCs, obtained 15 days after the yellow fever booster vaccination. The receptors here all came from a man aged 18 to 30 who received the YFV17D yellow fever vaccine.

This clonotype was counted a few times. CDR3 nucleotides: TGTGCCAGCAGTAGCGGGGCCCTCCGTGATACGCAGTATTTT. Translating gives CASSSGALRDTQYF. The chain has TRBV6-5 and TRBJ2-3; 7 bases line up with TRBD2. This CDR3 has 14 residues. Losses at the gene ends were 5 bases for V and 6 bases for J; bases not matched to a gene: 8. Germline V CDR1 and CDR2: MNHEY, SVGAGI.

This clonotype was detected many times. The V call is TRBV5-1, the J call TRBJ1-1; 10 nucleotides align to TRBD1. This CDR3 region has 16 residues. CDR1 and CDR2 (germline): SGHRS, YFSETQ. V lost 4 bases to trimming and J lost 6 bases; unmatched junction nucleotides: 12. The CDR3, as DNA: TGCGCCAGCAGCCTAACCTCCACCGGGACAGGGGCTGAAGCTTTCTTT. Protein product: CASSLTSTGTGAEAFF.

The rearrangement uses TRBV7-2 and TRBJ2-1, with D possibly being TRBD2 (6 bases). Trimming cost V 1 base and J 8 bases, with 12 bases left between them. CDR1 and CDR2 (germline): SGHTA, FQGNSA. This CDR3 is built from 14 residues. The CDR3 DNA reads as TGTGCCAGCAGCTTAGAGCCTAGCGTTGATGAGCAGTTCTTC. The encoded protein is CASSLEPSVDEQFF.

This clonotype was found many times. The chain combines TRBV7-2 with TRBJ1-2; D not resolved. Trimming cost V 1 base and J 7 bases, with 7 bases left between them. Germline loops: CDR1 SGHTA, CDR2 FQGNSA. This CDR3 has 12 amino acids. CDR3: CASSLDDVGYTF. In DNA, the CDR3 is TGTGCCAGCAGCTTAGATGACGTTGGCTACACCTTC.

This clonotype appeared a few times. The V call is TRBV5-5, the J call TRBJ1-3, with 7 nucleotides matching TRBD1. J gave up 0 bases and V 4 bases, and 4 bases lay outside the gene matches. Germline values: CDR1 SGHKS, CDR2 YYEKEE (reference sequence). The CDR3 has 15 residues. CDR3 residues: CASSGDSRSGNTIYF. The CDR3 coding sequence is TGTGCCAGCAGCGGGGACAGTCGCTCTGGAAACACCATATATTTT.

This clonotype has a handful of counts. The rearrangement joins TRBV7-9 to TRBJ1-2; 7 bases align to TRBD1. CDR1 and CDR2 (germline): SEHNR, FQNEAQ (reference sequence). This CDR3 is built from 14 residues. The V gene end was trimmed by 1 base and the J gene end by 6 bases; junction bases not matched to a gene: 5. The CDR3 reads CASSLEAGGHGYTF. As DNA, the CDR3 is TGTGCCAGCAGCTTAGAGGCAGGGGGACATGGCTACACCTTC.

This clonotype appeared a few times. The CDR3 sequence: CASRSAGGQGDTQYF. Written as DNA, the CDR3 is TGTGCCAGCAGATCAGCGGGGGGGCAAGGAGATACGCAGTATTTT. This chain links TRBV6-5 with TRBJ2-3; 10 bases align to TRBD2. The CDR3 runs to 15 residues. Per germline, CDR1 MNHEY and CDR2 SVGAGI. The V gene end was trimmed by 6 bases and the J gene end by 5 bases; junction bases not matched to a gene: 8.

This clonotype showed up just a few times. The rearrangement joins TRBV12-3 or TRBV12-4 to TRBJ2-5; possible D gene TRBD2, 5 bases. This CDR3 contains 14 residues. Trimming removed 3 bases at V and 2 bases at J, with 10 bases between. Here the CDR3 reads CASSFFGVQETQYF. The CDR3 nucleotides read TGTGCCAGCAGTTTTTTCGGGGTACAAGAGACCCAGTACTTC.

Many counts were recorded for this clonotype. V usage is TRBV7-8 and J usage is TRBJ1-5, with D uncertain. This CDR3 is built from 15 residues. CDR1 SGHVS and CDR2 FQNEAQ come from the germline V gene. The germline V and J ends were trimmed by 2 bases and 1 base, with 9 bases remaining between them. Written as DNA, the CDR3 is TGTGCCAGCAGCTTATTTTCACAGAGCAATCAGCCCCAGCATTTT. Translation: CASSLFSQSNQPQHF. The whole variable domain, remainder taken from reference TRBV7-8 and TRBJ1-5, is GAGVSQSPRYKVAKRGQDVALRCDPISGHVSLFWYQQALGQGPEFLTYFQNEAQLDKSGLPSDRFFAERPEGSVSTLKIQRTQQEDSAVYLCASSLFSQSNQPQHFGDGTRLSIL.

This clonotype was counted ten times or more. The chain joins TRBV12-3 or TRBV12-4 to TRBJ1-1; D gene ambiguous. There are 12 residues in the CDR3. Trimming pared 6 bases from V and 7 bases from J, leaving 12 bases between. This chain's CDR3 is CASRLTPSEAFF. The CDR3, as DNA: TGTGCCAGCAGATTGACACCGAGTGAAGCTTTCTTT.

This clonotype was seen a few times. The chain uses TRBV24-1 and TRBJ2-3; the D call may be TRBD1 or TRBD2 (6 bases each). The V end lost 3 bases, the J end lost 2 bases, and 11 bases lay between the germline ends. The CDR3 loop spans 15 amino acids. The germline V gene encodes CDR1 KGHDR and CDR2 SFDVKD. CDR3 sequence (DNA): TGTGCCACCAGTGATGTGGGGGGCGACACAGATACGCAGTATTTT. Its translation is CATSDVGGDTDTQYF.

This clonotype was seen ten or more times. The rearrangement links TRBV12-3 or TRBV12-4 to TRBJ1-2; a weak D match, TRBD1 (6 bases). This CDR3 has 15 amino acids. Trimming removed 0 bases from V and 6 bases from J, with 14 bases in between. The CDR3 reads CASSLALLGQHGYTF. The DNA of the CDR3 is TGTGCCAGCAGTTTAGCGCTGCTCGGACAGCATGGCTACACCTTC.

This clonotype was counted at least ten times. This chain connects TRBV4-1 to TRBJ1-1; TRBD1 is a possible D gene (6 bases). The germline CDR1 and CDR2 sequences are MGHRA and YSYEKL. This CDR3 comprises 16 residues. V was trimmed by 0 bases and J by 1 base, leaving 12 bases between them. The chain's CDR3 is CASSQETGSTNTEAFF. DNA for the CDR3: TGCGCCAGCAGCCAAGAAACAGGGAGTACGAACACTGAAGCTTTCTTT.